This T cell receptor beta chain was identified during a study of blood T cell repertoires in COVID-19. Study-wide context: COVID-19 samples collected from the United States, Italy and Spain covered acute and convalescent phases. The cDNA or gDNA used as material had been derived from T cells, B-cell-depleted T cells, or PBMCs.

Trimming took 5 bases from V and 2 from J; bases not matched to a gene: 5. Germline loops: CDR1 SGHVS, CDR2 FNYEAQ. The CDR3 has 15 amino acids. Original analysis: Amplifying reference gene primers gave estimates of nucleated cell counts. Data came from immunoSEQ multiplex PCR; TCRdb stores just in-frame clones and leaves some out. V and J calls and clone size are copied from that table; D and trimming were computed from the DNA. Of 200,000 to 300,000 clones in the sample, around 87% were seen once. The chain joins TRBV7-6 to TRBJ1-3, with TRBD1 matching over 8 bases. This sequence originates from a woman in her 30s who had recovered from COVID-19. The material sequenced was peripheral blood. CDR3: CASSPEDRAGNTIYF. DNA of the CDR3: TGTGCCAGCAGCCCGGAGGACAGGGCTGGAAACACCATATATTTT.